The next 3 T cell receptor beta chains were all read from a single sample in a study of blood T cell repertoires in COVID-19. Measured with immunoSEQ multiplex PCR; TCRdb has only the in-frame clones, and not every one. Here the sample spans hundreds of thousands of clones, 80% to 90% being singletons. Specimen: PBMCs or T cells enriched from blood (not recorded which). The source is a woman between 45 and 65 years old who had recovered from COVID-19.

The V and J genes are TRBV29-1 and TRBJ1-4; D remains ambiguous. V gave up 6 bases and J gave up 8 bases, with 19 bases separating them. Germline CDR1 and CDR2: SQVTM and ANQGSEA. This CDR3 has 14 amino acids. For the CDR3, the DNA is TGCAGCGTCGTATTCCCACAAGGAGGGGAAAAACTGTTTTTT. This encodes CSVVFPQGGEKLFF.

This clone was detected only once. This chain connects TRBV5-1 to TRBJ1-4, with D tentatively TRBD1 (5 bases). The CDR3 runs 17 residues. Germline V gene data show CDR1 as SGHRS and CDR2 as YFSETQ. Trimming pared 4 bases from V and 3 bases from J, leaving 19 bases between. CDR3 DNA: TGCGCCAGCAGCCCGGACATCCCGGGGGGGTCTAATGAAAAACTGTTTTTT. This translates into CASSPDIPGGSNEKLFF.

The chain employs TRBV24-1 and TRBJ2-5, with 7 bases fitting TRBD1. V lost 8 bases and J lost 2; bases outside the gene matches: 4. Germline CDR1 KGHDR, CDR2 SFDVKD. This CDR3 comprises 13 residues. Written as DNA, the CDR3 is TGTGCCACCAACAGGGGCGCTCAAGAGACCCAGTACTTC. Residues: CATNRGAQETQYF.